This T cell receptor beta chain was recovered during a study of lymphopenia after photon versus proton radiotherapy. Whole-study results and caveats: Larger post-nadir TCR diversity loss correlated inversely with survival in deceased patients. After lymphocyte nadir, photon-treated repertoires showed oligoclonal expansion, especially CD8+ Temra. Under photons, naive T cells and diversity fell while effector/memory populations rose.

TCRdb keeps only in-frame clones here, not all; method: immunoSEQ multiplex PCR. The sample has tens of thousands of clones; about 91% are singletons. Trimming removed 2 bases at V and 2 bases at J, with 9 bases between. This CDR3 spans 14 amino acids. Germline CDR1 KGHSH, CDR2 LQKENI. As to this clone: Its cognate antigen is unknown.

This clonotype originated in a woman aged 60 to 75 with cholangiocarcinoma. Some clones in this sample may be carry-over from other donors' samples. Specimen: peripheral blood, collected from a patient treated with proton-based radiotherapy. The rearrangement uses TRBV18 and TRBJ1-1; no definite D call. In nucleotides, the CDR3 is TGTGCCAGCTCACCAATAAAGGATAACACTGAAGCTTTCTTT. Translating it yields CASSPIKDNTEAFF. The whole variable domain, remainder taken from reference TRBV18 and TRBJ1-1, is NAGVMQNPRHLVRRRGQEARLRCSPMKGHSHVYWYRQLPEEGLKFMVYLQKENIIDESGMPKERFSAEFPKEGPSILRIQQVVRGDSAAYFCASSPIKDNTEAFFGQGTRLTVV.